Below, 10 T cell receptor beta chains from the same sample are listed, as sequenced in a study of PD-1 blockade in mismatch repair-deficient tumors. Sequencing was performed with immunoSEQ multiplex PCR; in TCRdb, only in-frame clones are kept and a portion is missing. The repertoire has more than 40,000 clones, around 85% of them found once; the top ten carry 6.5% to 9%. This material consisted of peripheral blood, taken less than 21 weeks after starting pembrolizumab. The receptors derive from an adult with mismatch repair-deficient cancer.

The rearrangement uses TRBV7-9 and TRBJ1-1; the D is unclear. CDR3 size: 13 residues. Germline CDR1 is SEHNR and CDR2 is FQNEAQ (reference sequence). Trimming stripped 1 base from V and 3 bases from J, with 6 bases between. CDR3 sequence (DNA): TGTGCCAGCAGCTTAGTAACGGACACTGAAGCTTTCTTT. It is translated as CASSLVTDTEAFF.

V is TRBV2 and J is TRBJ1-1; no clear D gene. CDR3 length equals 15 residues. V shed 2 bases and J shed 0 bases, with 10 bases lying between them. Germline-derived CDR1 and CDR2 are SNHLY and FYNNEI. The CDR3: CASSEQGSLNTEAFF. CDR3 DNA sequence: TGTGCCAGCAGTGAACAAGGGTCTTTGAACACTGAAGCTTTCTTT.

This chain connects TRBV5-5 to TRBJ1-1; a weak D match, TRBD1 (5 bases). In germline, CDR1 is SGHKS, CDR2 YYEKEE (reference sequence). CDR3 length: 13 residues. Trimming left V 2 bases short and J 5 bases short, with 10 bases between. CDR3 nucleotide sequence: TGTGCCAGCAGCTTCGGGACCCAGACTGAAGCTTTCTTT. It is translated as CASSFGTQTEAFF.

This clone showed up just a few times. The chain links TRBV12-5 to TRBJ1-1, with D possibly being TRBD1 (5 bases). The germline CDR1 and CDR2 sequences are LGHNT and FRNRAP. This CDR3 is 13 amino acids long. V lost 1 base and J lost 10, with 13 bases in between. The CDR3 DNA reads TGTGCTAGTGGTTTGGGGCAGGGCGACGGAGCTTTCTTT. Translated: CASGLGQGDGAFF.

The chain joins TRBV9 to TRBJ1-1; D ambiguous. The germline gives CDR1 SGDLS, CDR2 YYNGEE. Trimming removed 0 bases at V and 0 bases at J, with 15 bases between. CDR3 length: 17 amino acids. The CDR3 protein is CASSVGEGWQLNTEAFF. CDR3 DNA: TGTGCCAGCAGCGTAGGGGAAGGTTGGCAATTGAACACTGAAGCTTTCTTT.

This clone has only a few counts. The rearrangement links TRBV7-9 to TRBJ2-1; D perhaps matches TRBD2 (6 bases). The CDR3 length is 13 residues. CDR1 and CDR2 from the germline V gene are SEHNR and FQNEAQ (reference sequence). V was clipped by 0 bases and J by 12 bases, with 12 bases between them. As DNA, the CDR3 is TGTGCCAGCAGCTTAGCGGAGGGGACGAGGCAGTTCTTC. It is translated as CASSLAEGTRQFF.

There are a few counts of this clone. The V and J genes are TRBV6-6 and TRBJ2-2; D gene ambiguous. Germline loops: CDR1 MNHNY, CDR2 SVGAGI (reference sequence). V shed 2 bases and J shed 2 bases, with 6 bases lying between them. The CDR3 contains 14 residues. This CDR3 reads CASSYLQNTGELFF. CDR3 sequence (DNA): TGTGCCAGCAGTTACCTACAAAACACCGGGGAGCTGTTTTTT.

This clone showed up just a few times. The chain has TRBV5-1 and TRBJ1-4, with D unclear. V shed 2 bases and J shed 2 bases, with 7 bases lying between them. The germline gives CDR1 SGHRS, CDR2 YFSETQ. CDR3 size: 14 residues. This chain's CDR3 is CASSFDGTNEKLFF. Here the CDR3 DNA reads TGCGCCAGCAGCTTTGACGGGACTAATGAAAAACTGTTTTTT.

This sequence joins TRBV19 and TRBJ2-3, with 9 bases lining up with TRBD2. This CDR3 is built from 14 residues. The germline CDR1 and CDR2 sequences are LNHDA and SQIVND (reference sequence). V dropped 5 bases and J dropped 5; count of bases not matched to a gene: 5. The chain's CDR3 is CASSRAGGVDTQYF. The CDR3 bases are TGTGCCAGTAGTCGCGCGGGAGGGGTAGATACGCAGTATTTT.

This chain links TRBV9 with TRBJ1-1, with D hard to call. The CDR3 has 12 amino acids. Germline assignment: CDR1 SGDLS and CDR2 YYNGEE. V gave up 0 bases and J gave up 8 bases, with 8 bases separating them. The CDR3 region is CASSVADKEAFF. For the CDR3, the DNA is TGTGCCAGCAGCGTAGCTGATAAGGAAGCTTTCTTT.